Shown below are 18 T cell receptor beta chains from a single sample sequenced in a study of siplizumab effects on memory and regulatory T cells. Profiling relied on immunoSEQ multiplex PCR, and the TCRdb table lists in-frame clones only, not all of them. The sample carries roughly 110,000 clones, around 93% recorded once. The sample consisted of non-Treg CD4+ T cells sorted from blood. These receptors were collected from a human donor in good health.

This chain links TRBV28 with TRBJ1-1; D not resolved. The V and J ends lost 3 bases and 6 bases respectively, with 11 bases between them. This CDR3 contains 13 residues. Germline lookup yields CDR1 MDHEN and CDR2 SYDVKM. The CDR3 bases are TGTGCCAGCAGTTTTTCGAGTGGGGCTGAAGCTTTCTTT. Its translation: CASSFSSGAEAFF.

This rearrangement joins TRBV7-2 to TRBJ2-3; TRBD1 or TRBD2 may be the D gene (6 bases each). The V gene's germline CDR1 is SGHTA and CDR2 FQGNSA. Deletions cut 3 bases from V and 4 bases from J, with 17 bases between. The CDR3 has 16 amino acids. This chain's CDR3 is CASSLGRGRAADTQYF. CDR3 in DNA: TGTGCCAGCAGCTTGGGTCGGGGGCGCGCCGCAGATACGCAGTATTTT.

V usage is TRBV5-4 and J usage is TRBJ2-3; 8 bases map to TRBD2. The CDR3 loop spans 17 amino acids. Germline values: CDR1 SGHNT, CDR2 YYREEE (reference sequence). The junction had 8 bases not matched to a gene; V was cut back by 0 bases and J by 2 bases. CDR3 coding DNA: TGTGCCAGCAGCTTGGCCGCGAGCGGGGGTTCCACAGATACGCAGTATTTT. This encodes CASSLAASGGSTDTQYF.

This sequence joins TRBV27 and TRBJ1-2; D uncertain. Germline CDR1 is MNHEY and CDR2 is SMNVEV (reference sequence). Trimming pared 5 bases from V and 3 bases from J, leaving 16 bases between. There are 15 residues in the CDR3. Here the CDR3 reads CASSPRATKHYGYTF. CDR3 in DNA: TGTGCCAGCAGTCCTCGGGCGACTAAACACTATGGCTACACCTTC.

The chain recombines TRBV7-9 with TRBJ2-7, with D possibly being TRBD1 (6 bases). V was trimmed by 4 bases and J by 9 bases, leaving 19 bases between them. Germline CDR1 is SEHNR and CDR2 is FQNEAQ (reference sequence). The CDR3 has 14 amino acids. The DNA for the CDR3 is TGTGCCAGCAGCTCTGACAGGTGGGATTTAGTGCAGTACTTC. It codes for CASSSDRWDLVQYF.

V gene TRBV18 combines with J gene TRBJ2-4; D is undetermined. The CDR3 covers 14 residues. The V gene lost 7 bases and the J gene lost 0 bases, with 10 bases spanning the gap. CDR1 and CDR2 from the germline V gene are KGHSH and LQKENI. This chain's CDR3 is CASLEQIAKNIQYF. CDR3 sequence (DNA): TGTGCCAGCTTAGAACAGATAGCCAAAAACATTCAGTACTTC.

The chain's CDR3 is CASSDNSLGSYNEQFF. The CDR3 region has the DNA TGTGCCAGCAGTGATAATTCGCTTGGCTCCTACAATGAGCAGTTCTTC. The J gene is TRBJ2-1, the V gene TRBV6-1; D is ambiguous. The germline gives CDR1 MNHNS, CDR2 SASEGT. Trimming removed 3 bases at V and 0 bases at J, with 12 bases between. CDR3 length: 16 residues.

The J gene is TRBJ2-7, the V gene TRBV5-6; 8 bases are a match to TRBD1. CDR1 is SGHDT and CDR2 is YYEEEE in the germline V gene. V shed 5 bases, J shed 1 base, and the junction held 2 bases outside the gene matches. This CDR3 has 13 amino acids. CDR3 sequence: CASRRTGSYEQYF. CDR3 coding DNA: TGTGCCAGCAGGCGGACAGGGTCCTACGAGCAGTACTTC.

The rearrangement joins TRBV7-9 to TRBJ1-6, with D unclear. V shed 7 bases and J shed 6 bases, with 22 bases lying between them. The CDR3 covers 17 residues. From germline, CDR1 is SEHNR and CDR2 FQNEAQ (reference sequence). CDR3 coding DNA: TGTGCCAGCACCGGAACGACTCTCACGACCTTTAATTCACCCCTCCACTTT. Translation gives CASTGTTLTTFNSPLHF.

This chain connects TRBV19 to TRBJ2-5; TRBD2 aligns across 11 bases. This CDR3 region has 15 residues. Trimming took 3 bases from V and 5 from J; bases not matched to a gene: 5. Per the germline V gene, CDR1 is LNHDA and CDR2 is SQIVND (reference sequence). The CDR3 is CASSISGGAVETQYF. Here the CDR3 DNA reads TGTGCCAGTAGTATTAGCGGGGGGGCCGTTGAGACCCAGTACTTC.

The chain uses TRBV7-2 and TRBJ2-3; D not certain. Deletions cut 2 bases from V and 5 bases from J, with 11 bases between. The germline V gene encodes CDR1 SGHTA and CDR2 FQGNSA. The CDR3 is made up of 14 amino acids. CDR3 amino acids: CASSLKLSGDTQYF. In DNA, the CDR3 is TGTGCCAGCAGCTTAAAGCTCTCGGGAGATACGCAGTATTTT.

The rearrangement uses TRBV6-6 and TRBJ1-2, with D perhaps TRBD1 (6 bases). Germline CDR1 is MNHNY and CDR2 is SVGAGI (reference sequence). Trimming stripped 7 bases from V and 7 bases from J, with 25 bases between. This CDR3 contains 16 residues. The CDR3 here is CASTQVRGAPLSGYTF. CDR3 bases: TGTGCCAGCACCCAAGTAAGGGGGGCCCCCTTGAGTGGCTACACCTTC.

The J gene is TRBJ2-3, the V gene TRBV10-3; the D gene is possibly TRBD2 (6 bases). The germline V gene encodes CDR1 ENHRY and CDR2 SYGVKD. This CDR3 has 15 residues. Trimming removed 2 bases from V and 2 bases from J, with 11 bases in between. The CDR3 DNA reads TGTGCCATCAGTGAGAAACGGGAGTCCACAGATACGCAGTATTTT. Protein sequence: CAISEKRESTDTQYF.

The rearrangement joins TRBV28 to TRBJ2-7; 10 bases line up with TRBD1. After removal of 2 bases from V and 2 bases from J, the junction contained 6 bases not matched to a gene. The CDR3 loop spans 16 amino acids. From germline, CDR1 is MDHEN and CDR2 SYDVKM. CDR3: CASSLGFGTGAYEQYF. As DNA, the CDR3 is TGTGCCAGCAGTTTAGGTTTCGGGACAGGGGCCTACGAGCAGTACTTC. Using reference TRBV28 and TRBJ2-7 for the parts outside the CDR3, the full variable domain is DVKVTQSSRYLVKRTGEKVFLECVQDMDHENMFWYRQDPGLGLRLIYFSYDVKMKEKGDIPEGYSVSREKKERFSLILESASTNQTSMYLCASSLGFGTGAYEQYFGPGTRLTVT.

The chain recombines TRBV12-2 with TRBJ1-2; TRBD1, the table's D call, was not compared with the DNA. TRBV12-2 is described as a pseudogene. The length of the CDR3 is 15 residues. CDR3 coding DNA: TGTGCAAGTCGCTTAGCCGGGCCAGGGGAAGATGGCTACACCTTC. Its translation: CASRLAGPGEDGYTF.

The rearrangement joins TRBV28 to TRBJ1-2; TRBD1 is a possible D gene (5 bases). The germline V gene encodes CDR1 MDHEN and CDR2 SYDVKM. V was cut by 8 bases and J by 2 bases, with 21 bases left in between. The CDR3 runs 16 residues. This CDR3 reads CASRVREGSRNYGYTF. CDR3 coding DNA: TGTGCCAGCCGGGTCAGGGAGGGGTCCCGGAACTATGGCTACACCTTC.

The chain carries TRBV19 and TRBJ2-3; D could derive from TRBD1 or TRBD2 (6 bases each). Trimming took off 6 bases at V and 5 bases at J, with 24 bases between the two ends. The CDR3 runs 17 residues. The germline CDR1 and CDR2 sequences are LNHDA and SQIVND (reference sequence). CDR3 in amino acids: CASRLERGDYLGDTQYF. The CDR3 DNA follows: TGTGCCAGTAGGCTCGAGAGGGGGGATTACCTAGGAGATACGCAGTATTTT.

The chain links TRBV6-5 to TRBJ2-2; 14 bases align to TRBD2. J was trimmed by 4 bases and V by 5 bases; bases with no gene match: 0. Per germline, CDR1 MNHEY and CDR2 SVGAGI. CDR3 size: 15 residues. The CDR3 protein is CASSGTSGGTGELFF. For the CDR3, the DNA is TGTGCCAGCAGTGGGACTAGCGGGGGCACCGGGGAGCTGTTTTTT.